This TCR beta chain was obtained from a study of blood T cell repertoires in COVID-19 (dated by TCRdb to between 2020 and 2021). For context, the study as a whole: The collaborator samples originated in the United States, Italy and Spain and spanned the acute and convalescent phases of COVID-19. The material from the prospective study consisted of cDNA or gDNA derived from T cells, B-cell-depleted T cells, or PBMCs. Subjects who had been exposed to COVID-19, were actively infected with it, or had recovered from it provided the deeply sampled blood TCRbeta repertoires that made up the dataset. A freely available public database, intended as a resource for researchers studying the immune response to SARS-CoV-2, is where the repertoires were released. The samples were drawn from the first 160 participants of the ongoing ImmuneRACE study and from 1,254 subjects provided by 6 global collaborators. The sample metadata nearly always contained a de-identified subject ID, COVID-19 status, age in years and sex. Where HLA class I and class II types were available, the types were taken from metadata supplied by the sample provider, not from assay-based typing.

In the prospective study, participants were about 18 to 90 years old, resided in about two dozen geographic areas of the United States, and were enrolled through a virtual design. Cohort assignment in the prospective study relied on participant-reported clinical history from a screening survey and a study questionnaire. ImmuneRACE Cohort 3 recovered participants were defined by two consecutive negative NP/OP PCR tests, healthcare professional clearance, or symptom resolution. Each participant in the prospective study had whole blood, serum and a nasopharyngeal or oropharyngeal swab collected by mobile phlebotomists. Over a 2-month period, participants in the prospective study had the option of providing additional blood draws and questionnaires. Before DNA extraction, blood samples from the prospective study were shipped at room temperature or frozen. The immunoSEQ Assay, a bias-controlled multiplex PCR, was used to amplify TCRbeta CDR3 regions from genomic DNA. The study's own analysis went as follows. Nucleated cell counts per sample were estimated from amplification of reference gene primers within the assay. Sequence reads were collapsed and filtered to measure the absolute abundance of every unique TCRbeta CDR3 rearrangement. Productive Simpson clonality was computed per sample as the square root of Simpson's diversity index over productive rearrangements. TCRdb's version of the immuneACCESS table is confined to in-frame rearrangements and falls short of the full clone set. An unresolved V gene accounts for under half of the shortfall where checked; the remainder is of unknown origin. The DNA gave D and trimming, while V, J and clone size come from that table. The sample table holds 260,000 or so clones, of which 85% were seen once. The ten largest account for 2% to 3% of the sample.

The CDR3 spans 15 residues, from the cysteine through the phenylalanine. Just the 45-base CDR3 DNA is kept, in frame starting at base 1. V has 6 bases trimmed and J has 7 bases trimmed; junction bases matching no gene number 9. The germline V gene supplies CDR1 MDHEN and CDR2 SYDVKM. As concerns this clone: No antigen is known for it. No quality values exist for individual bases; no much larger clone is one base distant.

Broad study findings and their caveats: The amount of clinical and demographic metadata varied by source and participant and was provided uncurated.

This TCR was recovered from a woman between 50 and 59 years old who had recovered from COVID-19. The specimen was PBMCs or T cells enriched from blood (not recorded which). In this chain, TRBV28 is recombined with TRBJ1-5; 10 central nucleotides agree with TRBD1. DNA sequence: TGTGCCAGCAGCGCGGGACAGGGGATTTCCCAGCCCCAGCATTTT. Protein translation: CASSAGQGISQPQHF.